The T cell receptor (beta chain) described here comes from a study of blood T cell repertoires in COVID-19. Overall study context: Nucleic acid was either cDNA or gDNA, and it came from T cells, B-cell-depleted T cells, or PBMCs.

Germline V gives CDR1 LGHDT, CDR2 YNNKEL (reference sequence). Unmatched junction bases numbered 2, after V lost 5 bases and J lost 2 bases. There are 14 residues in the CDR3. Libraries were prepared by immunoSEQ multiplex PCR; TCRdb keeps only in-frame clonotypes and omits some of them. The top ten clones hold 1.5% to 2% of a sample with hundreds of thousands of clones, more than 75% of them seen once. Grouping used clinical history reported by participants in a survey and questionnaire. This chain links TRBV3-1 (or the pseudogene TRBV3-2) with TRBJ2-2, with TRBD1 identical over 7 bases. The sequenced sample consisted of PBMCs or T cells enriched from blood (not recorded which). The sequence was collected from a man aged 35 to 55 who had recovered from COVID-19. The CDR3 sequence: CASSRDSNTGELFF. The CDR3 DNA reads TGTGCCAGCAGCAGGGACAGCAACACCGGGGAGCTGTTTTTT.